This is a list of T cell receptor beta chains from one sample in a study of vaccination effects on CD4 cells after COVID-19. Data came from immunoSEQ multiplex PCR; TCRdb stores just in-frame clones and leaves some out. The sample holds 30,000 to 40,000 clones, 72% seen once. What these receptors recognize is not known. The specimen was CD4+ T cells from PBMCs cultured with HCoV-229E spike peptides, collected after COVID-19 vaccination. The receptors originated from a human donor who received a COVID-19 vaccine. The CDR3 runs from the conserved cysteine through the conserved F or W. The D gene is left open where the match is weak. For some rows the clone size is stated as once, few or many, or as a class when expanded; others skip it.

clone_size	v_call	d_call	cdr3_length	j_call	cdr3_nt	cdr3_aa
NA	TRBV2	NA	14	TRBJ1-2	TGTGCCGGGAACAAACAGACAGGTCCGTATGGCTACACCTTC	CAGNKQTGPYGYTF
NA	TRBV24-1	NA	15	TRBJ2-5	TGTGCCACCAGTGATTCACGACAGATCCAAGAGACCCAGTACTTC	CATSDSRQIQETQYF
NA	TRBV5-5	NA	16	TRBJ2-6	TGTGCCAGCAGCTTGGTGTCAGGGACAGGGGCCAACGTCCTGACTTTC	CASSLVSGTGANVLTF
NA	TRBV3-1/TRBV3-2	NA	14	TRBJ2-5	TGTGCCAGCAGCCAAGCTGCGGTCCAAGAGACCCAGTACTTC	CASSQAAVQETQYF
few	TRBV3-1/TRBV3-2	TRBD2	14	TRBJ2-5	TGTGCCAGCAGCCGGGGACTAGCGGGGGAGACCCAGTACTTC	CASSRGLAGETQYF
NA	TRBV5-1	TRBD1	14	TRBJ2-7	TGCGCCAGCAGCCCACAGGGGAACTCCTACGAGCAGTACTTC	CASSPQGNSYEQYF
NA	TRBV27	NA	12	TRBJ2-5	TGTGCCACCCGGGACTTGAGGGAGACCCAGTACTTC	CATRDLRETQYF
NA	TRBV7-8	TRBD1	14	TRBJ2-7	TGTGCCACATTTTCCGGGACAGGGCCCTACGAGCAGTACTTC	CATFSGTGPYEQYF
NA	TRBV3-1/TRBV3-2	NA	18	TRBJ1-1	TGTGCCAGCAGCCAAGAGCGGTGGGCAGGAGACCTGAACACTGAAGCTTTCTTT	CASSQERWAGDLNTEAFF
NA	TRBV6-5	TRBD1	15	TRBJ1-6	TGTGCCAGCAGTTATAGGGACAGATATAATTCACCCCTCCACTTT	CASSYRDRYNSPLHF
NA	TRBV6-5	NA	13	TRBJ2-5	TGTGCCAGCTTCCGGGGGACGGGAGAGACCCAGTACTTC	CASFRGTGETQYF
NA	TRBV19	NA	12	TRBJ1-3	TGTGCCAGTAGACTCTCTGGAAACACCATATATTTT	CASRLSGNTIYF
NA	TRBV4-1	NA	16	TRBJ1-1	TGCGCCAGCAGCCAAGTGGGGGGTGGCCGGAACACTGAAGCTTTCTTT	CASSQVGGGRNTEAFF
few	TRBV2	NA	14	TRBJ2-7	TGTGCCAGCAGTGTGGGTCGGGGATACTACGAGCAGTACTTC	CASSVGRGYYEQYF
NA	TRBV4-1	TRBD2	16	TRBJ2-1	TGCGCCAGCAGCCAAGGGTCCAGCGGGAGGAACAATGAGCAGTTCTTC	CASSQGSSGRNNEQFF
medium-sized	TRBV11-3	TRBD2	16	TRBJ2-7	TGTGCCAGCAGCTTAGATGGGCGGGAGGGCCGCGACGAGCAGTACTTC	CASSLDGREGRDEQYF
NA	TRBV5-6	NA	14	TRBJ1-1	TGTGCCAGCAGCTTGGGCAGGGGTCGGACTGAAGCTTTCTTT	CASSLGRGRTEAFF
once	TRBV20-1	NA	12	TRBJ1-2	TGCAGTGCTAGTAGCTCACAGAATCGCTACACCTTC	CSASSSQNRYTF
few	TRBV18	TRBD2	15	TRBJ2-1	TGTGCCAGCTCACTTACTAGCGGGAGTGGCAATGAGCAGTTCTTC	CASSLTSGSGNEQFF
NA	TRBV6-5	TRBD1	14	TRBJ2-3	TGTGCCAGCATCACAGGGGGCTATCTAGATACGCAGTATTTT	CASITGGYLDTQYF
few	TRBV29-1	TRBD1	13	TRBJ1-1	TGCAGCGTAACAAGACAGGGATCAACTGAAGCTTTCTTT	CSVTRQGSTEAFF
once	TRBV29-1	NA	14	TRBJ2-1	TGCAGCGTAGGTAGGGTTGCCTCCTACAATGAGCAGTTCTTC	CSVGRVASYNEQFF
NA	TRBV19	NA	12	TRBJ2-3	TGTGCCAGTAGACAAAGCGGAGATACGCAGTATTTT	CASRQSGDTQYF
NA	TRBV7-8	NA	13	TRBJ1-2	TGTGCCAGCAGCTTAACAGGAAGGTATGGCTACACCTTC	CASSLTGRYGYTF
NA	TRBV29-1	NA	11	TRBJ2-1	TGCAGCGTTGTGAGATACAATGAGCAGTTCTTC	CSVVRYNEQFF
NA	TRBV12-5	TRBD1	14	TRBJ1-4	TGTGCTAGTGGACCCGGGACAGAGAATGAAAAACTGTTTTTT	CASGPGTENEKLFF
NA	TRBV13	NA	15	TRBJ1-5	TGTGCCAGCAGCTTCAGGGGAGGATCCAATCAGCCCCAGCATTTT	CASSFRGGSNQPQHF
NA	TRBV6-2/TRBV6-3	NA	15	TRBJ1-1	TGTGCCAGCAGTTACTCGACACCCTTTTTCACTGAAGCTTTCTTT	CASSYSTPFFTEAFF
few	TRBV3-1/TRBV3-2	NA	15	TRBJ2-7	TGTGCCAGCAGCCAAGATTTCTTGGCCAGGTACGAGCAGTACTTC	CASSQDFLARYEQYF
NA	TRBV10-3	NA	15	TRBJ2-2	TGTGCCATCAGTCCCCGGGGGTCCCCAACCGGGGAGCTGTTTTTT	CAISPRGSPTGELFF
NA	TRBV9	NA	15	TRBJ1-3	TGTGCCAGCAGCGTAGTAGCAGGGGCCGGAAACACCATATATTTT	CASSVVAGAGNTIYF
NA	TRBV6-5	NA	15	TRBJ2-3	TGTGCCAGCAGCCTCGACAGGACACCGACAGATACGCAGTATTTT	CASSLDRTPTDTQYF
NA	TRBV9	NA	14	TRBJ1-6	TGTGCCAGCAGCGTAGGCGGACGGGATTCACCCCTCCACTTT	CASSVGGRDSPLHF
NA	TRBV27	TRBD2	16	TRBJ2-1	TGTGCCAGCAGTTTAAGGGCGGGACTACGGAACAATGAGCAGTTCTTC	CASSLRAGLRNNEQFF
NA	TRBV6-1	NA	16	TRBJ1-4	TGTGCCAGCAGTGATTTACAGGGTATGAGGAATGAAAAACTGTTTTTT	CASSDLQGMRNEKLFF
NA	TRBV3-1/TRBV3-2	TRBD2	16	TRBJ2-3	TGTGCCAGCAGCCAAGTCAGCGGGGGGGCCCCAGATACGCAGTATTTT	CASSQVSGGAPDTQYF
NA	TRBV18	NA	14	TRBJ1-3	TGTGCCAGCTCACAAGGGATCTCTGGAAACACCATATATTTT	CASSQGISGNTIYF
NA	TRBV6-1	NA	17	TRBJ1-3	TGTGCCAGCAGTGTGGCCGGACGGGGCAACTCTGGAAACACCATATATTTT	CASSVAGRGNSGNTIYF
NA	TRBV5-6	NA	11	TRBJ1-2	TGTGCCAGCAGCTTCCGTTATGGCTACACCTTC	CASSFRYGYTF
NA	TRBV5-1	NA	15	TRBJ1-6	TGCGCCAGCAGCTTGGACGGGAGCTCTAATTCACCCCTCCACTTT	CASSLDGSSNSPLHF
NA	TRBV4-2	NA	15	TRBJ1-2	TGTGCCAGCAGCCAAGATCCAGGGAAAGACTATGGCTACACCTTC	CASSQDPGKDYGYTF
NA	TRBV2	NA	14	TRBJ1-3	TGTGCCAGCAGTGTACGCAGCTCTGGAAACACCATATATTTT	CASSVRSSGNTIYF
once	TRBV5-4	NA	12	TRBJ2-7	TGTGCCAGCAGCTCCCTGGTCGGGGAGCAGTACTTC	CASSSLVGEQYF
NA	TRBV5-3	NA	17	TRBJ1-1	TGTGCCAGAAGCCCGGGGGTTTGGACCTTCGTGAACACTGAAGCTTTCTTT	CARSPGVWTFVNTEAFF
NA	TRBV14	NA	18	TRBJ2-3	TGTGCCAGCAGCCAAGATCTTGGTCGGCGGGGTGGTACAGATACGCAGTATTTT	CASSQDLGRRGGTDTQYF
NA	TRBV5-1	NA	16	TRBJ2-1	TGCGCCAGCAGCCTCGAGCAGAGATCCTCCTACAATGAGCAGTTCTTC	CASSLEQRSSYNEQFF